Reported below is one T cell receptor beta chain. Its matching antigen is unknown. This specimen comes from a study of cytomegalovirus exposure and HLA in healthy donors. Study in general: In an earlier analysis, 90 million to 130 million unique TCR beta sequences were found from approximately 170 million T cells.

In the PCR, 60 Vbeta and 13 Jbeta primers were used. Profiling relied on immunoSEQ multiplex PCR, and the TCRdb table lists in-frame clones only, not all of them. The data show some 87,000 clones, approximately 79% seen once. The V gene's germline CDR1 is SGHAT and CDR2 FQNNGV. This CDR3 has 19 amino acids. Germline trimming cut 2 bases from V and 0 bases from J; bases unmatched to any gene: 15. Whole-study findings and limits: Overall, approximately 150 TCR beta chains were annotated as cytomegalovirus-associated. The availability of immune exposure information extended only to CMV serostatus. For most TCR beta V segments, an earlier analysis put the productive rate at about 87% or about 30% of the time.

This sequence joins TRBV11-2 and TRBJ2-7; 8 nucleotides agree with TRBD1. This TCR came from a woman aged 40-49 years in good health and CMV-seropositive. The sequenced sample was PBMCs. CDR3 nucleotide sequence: TGTGCCAGCAGCTTAACTGCTCCTTGGACAGGGCGAACCTCCTACGAGCAGTACTTC. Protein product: CASSLTAPWTGRTSYEQYF.